The 19 T cell receptor beta chains in this list originate from one sample, sequenced in a study of T cells expressing NK-cell markers. TCRdb derives one entry per CDR3 protein from the 5' RACE reads, leaving out DNA. This sample lists about 260,000 distinct CDR3 sequences; its ten largest clones have around 0.37%. The material sequenced was blood T cells: a sorted CD56 or NKG2C T cell subset, CD4+ or CD8+ T cells, or bulk PBMC T cells (not recorded which). These receptors were obtained from a man aged 18 to 29 in good health.

This rearrangement joins TRBV3-1 to TRBJ2-7. CDR1 is LGHDT and CDR2 is YNNKEL in the germline V gene (reference sequence). The CDR3 sequence is 14 residues long. CDR3 protein: CASSQDAYSYEQYF.

The V gene is TRBV4-3, the J gene TRBJ2-7; the TCRdb D gene call, TRBD1, has no DNA to confirm it. There are 16 residues in the CDR3. Germline-derived CDR1 and CDR2 are LGHNA and YSLEER. CDR3 region: CASSHTAGTATYEQYF.

The V and J genes are TRBV7-6 and TRBJ2-3; checking the TCRdb D call of TRBD2 is not possible without DNA. This CDR3 contains 15 residues. The V gene's germline CDR1 is SGHVS and CDR2 FNYEAQ. CDR3 loop: CASSFHGRASDTQYF.

The chain joins TRBV11-1 to TRBJ2-3; the D gene TCRdb calls, TRBD1, cannot be checked with no DNA. This CDR3 spans 13 amino acids. Germline assignment: CDR1 SGHAT and CDR2 FQDESV (reference sequence). The CDR3: CASSLGEPDTQYF.

The rearrangement links TRBV4-3 to TRBJ1-1. There are 14 residues in the CDR3. CDR1 is LGHNA and CDR2 is YSLEER in the germline V gene. The CDR3 sequence: CASSQEGGIGEAFF.

The rearrangement links TRBV24-1 to TRBJ2-5; lacking DNA, the TRBD1 call made by TCRdb goes unchecked. Per germline, CDR1 KGHDR and CDR2 SFDVKD. The CDR3 is 15 amino acids. The CDR3 sequence is CATSKSGYGEETQYF.

The J gene is TRBJ1-5, the V gene TRBV19; TCRdb gives TRBD1 as the D gene, but with no DNA this cannot be confirmed. Germline CDR1 LNHDA, CDR2 SQIVND (reference sequence). The CDR3 is 13 amino acids. The CDR3 is CASTSTEVQPQHF. Full variable domain (rest looked up from reference TRBV19 and TRBJ1-5): DGGITQSPKYLFRKEGQNVTLSCEQNLNHDAMYWYRQDPGQGLRLIYYSQIVNDFQKGDIAEGYSVSREKKESFPLTVTSAQKNPTAFYLCASTSTEVQPQHFGDGTRLSIL.

The chain links TRBV18 to TRBJ2-7; the TCRdb call, TRBD1, lacks DNA for checking. Germline V gene lookup returns CDR1 KGHSH and CDR2 LQKENI. There are 14 residues in the CDR3. The CDR3 region is CASSPPGLGAEQYF.

The genes are TRBV28 and TRBJ1-5; the TCRdb call, TRBD1, lacks DNA for checking. The CDR3 sequence is 19 residues long. Germline-derived CDR1 and CDR2 are MDHEN and SYDVKM. CDR3: CASSPTNWRGDNSNQPQHF.

The chain links TRBV3-1 to TRBJ2-1; TCRdb's assignment of TRBD1 cannot be checked, as there is no DNA. Germline V gene data show CDR1 as LGHDT and CDR2 as YNNKEL (reference sequence). The CDR3 length is 15 residues. The CDR3 loop reads CASSRGTGDLGEQFF.

The rearrangement links TRBV20-1 to TRBJ2-1; TCRdb outputs TRBD2, but without DNA this stays unchecked. Germline-derived CDR1 and CDR2 are DFQATT and SNEGSKA (reference sequence). The CDR3 runs to 13 residues. CDR3 in amino acids: CSARDELGNEQFF.

The J gene is TRBJ2-7, the V gene TRBV27. This CDR3 spans 14 amino acids. The V gene's germline CDR1 is MNHEY and CDR2 SMNVEV (reference sequence). CDR3 amino acids: CASSRSQALYEQYF.

The chain employs TRBV10-1 and TRBJ1-1. Germline CDR1 WNHNN, CDR2 SYGVQD (reference sequence). The CDR3 extends over 15 amino acids. CDR3 sequence reads: CASSQRDRRFTEAFF.

V and J are TRBV24-1 and TRBJ2-1; TCRdb reports TRBD2, a call that lacks DNA to check it against. This CDR3 region has 17 residues. CDR1 KGHDR and CDR2 SFDVKD come from the germline V gene. The CDR3 protein is CATSDPKTSGSYNEQFF.

The chain joins TRBV7-6 to TRBJ2-3; the D call from TCRdb, TRBD2, cannot be confirmed without DNA. Looked up from germline, CDR1 is SGHVS and CDR2 is FNYEAQ. The CDR3 loop spans 16 amino acids. The CDR3: CASSPHWGGGPDTQYF.

The chain is built from TRBV7-8 and TRBJ2-5; checking the TCRdb D call of TRBD1 is not possible without DNA. CDR3 length: 15 amino acids. Germline V gene data show CDR1 as SGHVS and CDR2 as FQNEAQ. This CDR3 is CASSHRMGREETQYF.

The V gene is TRBV6-5, the J gene TRBJ2-7. Germline assignment: CDR1 MNHEY and CDR2 SVGAGI. This CDR3 comprises 15 residues. The CDR3 reads CASSYSNDYSYEQYF.

The chain carries TRBV6-5 and TRBJ2-6; the D call of TRBD2 rests on TCRdb alone, since no DNA is present to check it. The CDR3 contains 17 residues. Germline V gene data show CDR1 as MNHEY and CDR2 as SVGAGI. The CDR3: CASSYSGRASGANVLTF.

The rearrangement links TRBV9 to TRBJ2-1; TCRdb gives TRBD2 as the D gene, but with no DNA this cannot be confirmed. The CDR3 contains 15 residues. Germline CDR1 reads SGDLS; CDR2 reads YYNGEE. The CDR3: CASSVRAGGFYEQFF. Looking up the rest from reference TRBV9 and TRBJ2-1 gives the full variable domain: DSGVTQTPKHLITATGQRVTLRCSPRSGDLSVYWYQQSLDQGLQFLIQYYNGEERAKGNILERFSAQQFPDLHSELNLSSLELGDSALYFCASSVRAGGFYEQFFGPGTRLTVL.